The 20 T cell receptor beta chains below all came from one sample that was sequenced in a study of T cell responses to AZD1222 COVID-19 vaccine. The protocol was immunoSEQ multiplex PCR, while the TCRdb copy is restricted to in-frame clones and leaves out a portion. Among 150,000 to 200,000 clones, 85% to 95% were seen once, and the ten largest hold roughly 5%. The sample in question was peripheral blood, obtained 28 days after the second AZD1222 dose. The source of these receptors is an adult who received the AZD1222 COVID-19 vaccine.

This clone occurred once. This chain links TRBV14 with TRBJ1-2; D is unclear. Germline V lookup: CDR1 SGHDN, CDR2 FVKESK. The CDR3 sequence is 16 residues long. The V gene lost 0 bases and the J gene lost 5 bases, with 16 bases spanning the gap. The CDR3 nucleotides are TGTGCCAGCAGCCAAGATCTCGGGCTTTGGTGGTATGGCTACACCTTC. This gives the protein CASSQDLGLWWYGYTF.

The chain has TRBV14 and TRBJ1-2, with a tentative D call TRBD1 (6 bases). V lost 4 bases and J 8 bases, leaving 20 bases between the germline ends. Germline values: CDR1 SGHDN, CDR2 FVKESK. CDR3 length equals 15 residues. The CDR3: CASSPNLGGAQGYTF. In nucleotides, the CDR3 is TGTGCCAGCAGCCCAAACCTAGGGGGGGCGCAGGGCTACACCTTC.

The CDR3 nucleotides read TGTGCCAGCAGACCTCAGACAGGGGCGAACACTGAAGCTTTCTTT. It encodes CASRPQTGANTEAFF. The chain combines TRBV6-2 or TRBV6-3 with TRBJ1-1; 8 bases are a match to TRBD1. CDR1 and CDR2 (germline): MNHEY, SVGEGT. The V segment lost 6 bases and the J segment 1 base; nucleotides outside the gene matches: 7. The CDR3 has 15 residues.

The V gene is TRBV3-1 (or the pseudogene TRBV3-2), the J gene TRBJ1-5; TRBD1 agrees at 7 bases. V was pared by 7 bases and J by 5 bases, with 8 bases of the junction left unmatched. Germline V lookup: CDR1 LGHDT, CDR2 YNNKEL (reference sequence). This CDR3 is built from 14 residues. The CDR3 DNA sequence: TGTGCCAGCAACCAGGGGGGTGAGGATCAGCCCCAGCATTTT. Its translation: CASNQGGEDQPQHF.

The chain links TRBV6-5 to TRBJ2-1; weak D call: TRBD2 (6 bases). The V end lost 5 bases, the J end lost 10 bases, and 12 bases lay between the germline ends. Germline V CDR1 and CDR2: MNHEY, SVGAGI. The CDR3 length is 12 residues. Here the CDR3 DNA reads TGTGCCAGCAGTCCCGGACTATACGAGCAGTTCTTC. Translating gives CASSPGLYEQFF.

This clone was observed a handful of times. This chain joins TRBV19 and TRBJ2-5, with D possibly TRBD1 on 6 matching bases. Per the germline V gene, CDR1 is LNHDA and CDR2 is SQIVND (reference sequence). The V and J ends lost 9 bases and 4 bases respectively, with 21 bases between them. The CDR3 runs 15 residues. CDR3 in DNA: TGTGCCAGAAGAACCGGGACACCCGAGGGAGAGACCCAGTACTTC. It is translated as CARRTGTPEGETQYF.

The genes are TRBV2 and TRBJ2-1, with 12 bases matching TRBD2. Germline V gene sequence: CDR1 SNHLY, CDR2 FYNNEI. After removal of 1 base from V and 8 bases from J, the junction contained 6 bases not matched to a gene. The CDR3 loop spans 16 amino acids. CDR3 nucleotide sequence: TGTGCCAGCAGTGAAGGCCTAGCGGGAGGGTTAGATGAGCAGTTCTTC. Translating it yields CASSEGLAGGLDEQFF.

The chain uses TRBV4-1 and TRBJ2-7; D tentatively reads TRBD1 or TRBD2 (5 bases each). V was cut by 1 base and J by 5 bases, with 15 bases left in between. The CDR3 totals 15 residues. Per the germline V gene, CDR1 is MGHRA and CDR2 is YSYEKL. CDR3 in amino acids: CASSQVVLEGHEQYF. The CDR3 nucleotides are TGCGCCAGCAGCCAAGTTGTGCTAGAGGGGCACGAGCAGTACTTC.

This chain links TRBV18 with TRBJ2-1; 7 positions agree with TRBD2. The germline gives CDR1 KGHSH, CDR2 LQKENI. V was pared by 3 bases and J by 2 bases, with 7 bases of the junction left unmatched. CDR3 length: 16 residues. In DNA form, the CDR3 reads TGTGCCAGCTCACCGAATGCCGGGACTACCTACAATGAGCAGTTCTTC. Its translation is CASSPNAGTTYNEQFF.

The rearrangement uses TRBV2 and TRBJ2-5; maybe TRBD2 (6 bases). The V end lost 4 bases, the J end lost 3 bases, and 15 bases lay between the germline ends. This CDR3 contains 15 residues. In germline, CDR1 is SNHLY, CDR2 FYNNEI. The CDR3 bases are TGTGCCAGCAGTGGCCTGGGGAGGTCCGAAGAGACCCAGTACTTC. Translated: CASSGLGRSEETQYF.

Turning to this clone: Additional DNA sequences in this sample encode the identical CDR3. The CDR3 nucleotides read TGTGCCAGCAGCGTATCTACTAGCGGGAGCTCCTACGAGCAGTACTTC. This codes for CASSVSTSGSSYEQYF. V gene TRBV2 combines with J gene TRBJ2-7; TRBD2 agrees at 11 bases. Germline loops: CDR1 SNHLY, CDR2 FYNNEI. Trimming at V came to 6 bases and at J to 0 bases, leaving 7 bases not matched to a gene. The CDR3 covers 16 residues.

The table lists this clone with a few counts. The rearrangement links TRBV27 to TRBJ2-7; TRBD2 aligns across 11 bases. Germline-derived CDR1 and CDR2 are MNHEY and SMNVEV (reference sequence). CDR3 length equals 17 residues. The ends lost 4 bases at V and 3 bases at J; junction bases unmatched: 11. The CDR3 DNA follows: TGTGCCAGCAGTTCCTCCCCGACTAGCGGGAACCTCTACGAGCAGTACTTC. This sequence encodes CASSSSPTSGNLYEQYF.

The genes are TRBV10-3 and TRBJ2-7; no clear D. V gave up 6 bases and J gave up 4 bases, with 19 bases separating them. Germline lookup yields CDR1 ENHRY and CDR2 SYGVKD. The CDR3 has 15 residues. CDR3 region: CAIRGISPGEYEQYF. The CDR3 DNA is TGTGCCATCAGGGGTATTTCACCGGGCGAATACGAGCAGTACTTC.

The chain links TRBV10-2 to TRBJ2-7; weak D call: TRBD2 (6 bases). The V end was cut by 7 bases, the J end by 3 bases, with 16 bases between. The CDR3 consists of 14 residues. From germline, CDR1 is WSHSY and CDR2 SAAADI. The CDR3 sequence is CASTGGLEGYEQYF. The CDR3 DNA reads TGCGCCAGCACCGGGGGACTGGAAGGCTACGAGCAGTACTTC.

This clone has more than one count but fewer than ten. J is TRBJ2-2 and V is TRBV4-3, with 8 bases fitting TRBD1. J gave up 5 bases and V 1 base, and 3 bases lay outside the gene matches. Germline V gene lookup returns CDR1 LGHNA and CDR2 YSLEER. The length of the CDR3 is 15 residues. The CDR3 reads CASSQGRGRTGELFF. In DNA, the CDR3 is TGCGCCAGCAGCCAAGGCAGGGGGCGAACCGGGGAGCTGTTTTTT.

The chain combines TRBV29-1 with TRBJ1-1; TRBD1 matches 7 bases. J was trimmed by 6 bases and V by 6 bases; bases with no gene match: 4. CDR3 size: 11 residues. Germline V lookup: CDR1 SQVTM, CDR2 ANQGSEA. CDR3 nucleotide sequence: TGCAGCGTAGAGGGGACAGCTGAAGCTTTCTTT. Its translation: CSVEGTAEAFF. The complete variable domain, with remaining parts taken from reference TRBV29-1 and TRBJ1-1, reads SAVISQKPSRDICQRGTSLTIQCQVDSQVTMMFWYRQQPGQSLTLIATANQGSEATYESGFVIDKFPISRPNLTFSTLTVSNMSPEDSSIYLCSVEGTAEAFFGQGTRLTVV.

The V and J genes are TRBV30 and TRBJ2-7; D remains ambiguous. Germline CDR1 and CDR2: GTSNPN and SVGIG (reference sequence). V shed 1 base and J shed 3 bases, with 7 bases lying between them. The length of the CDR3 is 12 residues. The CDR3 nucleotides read TGTGCCTGGAGTGATGCCAGCTACGAGCAGTACTTC. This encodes CAWSDASYEQYF.

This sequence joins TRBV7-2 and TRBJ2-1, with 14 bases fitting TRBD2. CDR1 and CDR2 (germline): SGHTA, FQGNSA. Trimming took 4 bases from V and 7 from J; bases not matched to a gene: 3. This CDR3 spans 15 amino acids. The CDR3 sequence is CASSSGLAGGNEQFF. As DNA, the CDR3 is TGTGCCAGCAGCTCCGGACTAGCGGGGGGAAATGAGCAGTTCTTC.

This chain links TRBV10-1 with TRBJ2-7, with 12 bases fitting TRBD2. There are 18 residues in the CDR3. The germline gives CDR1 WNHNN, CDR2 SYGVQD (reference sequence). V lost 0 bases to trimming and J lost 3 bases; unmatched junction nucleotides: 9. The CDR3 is CASSESGLAGLTGYEQYF. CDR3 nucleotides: TGCGCCAGCAGTGAGTCAGGACTAGCGGGATTGACCGGCTACGAGCAGTACTTC.

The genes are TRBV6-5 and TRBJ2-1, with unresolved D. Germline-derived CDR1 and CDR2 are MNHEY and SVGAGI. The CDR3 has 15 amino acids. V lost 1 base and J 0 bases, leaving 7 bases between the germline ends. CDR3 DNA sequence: TGTGCCAGCAGTTACTATTCGAGCTCCTACAATGAGCAGTTCTTC. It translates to CASSYYSSSYNEQFF.